This T cell receptor (beta chain) was sequenced for a study of CD8 T cells in ankylosing spondylitis. Whole-study findings and limits: Matched ankylosing spondylitis synovial fluid reportedly contained a significantly enriched population of disease-linked clones. Characteristic, it appeared, of ankylosing spondylitis blood was a TCR beta motif of about eight highly homologous variants.

V shed 5 bases and J 1 base; nucleotides not matched to a gene: 19. The CDR3 consists of 20 residues. CDR1 is LGHNA and CDR2 is YNFKEQ in the germline V gene. A quantitative 5'-RACE method, one with molecular barcodes, was used to make TCR beta libraries. One entry per CDR3 protein, called by TCRdb with MiXCR from the 5' RACE reads. The profile shows fewer than 400,000 distinct CDR3 sequences, 8% of them singletons. This clonotype appeared a few times. Its matching antigen is unknown. V usage is TRBV4-2 and J usage is TRBJ2-1; 8 nucleotides agree with TRBD2. Material for sequencing was blood, either unsorted or a sorted T cell fraction (not recorded which). The TCR sequence derives from a male donor with ankylosing spondylitis. Here the CDR3 reads CASSTLAGYFTVSSYNEQFF. The CDR3 DNA follows: TGTGCCAGCAGCACTCTAGCGGGTTATTTCACCGTCAGTTCCTACAATGAGCAGTTCTTC.